These T cell receptor beta chains were read from a single sample in a study of CD8 T cells in ankylosing spondylitis. TCRdb recomputed calls from the 5' RACE reads with MiXCR, one row per CDR3 protein. The table records fewer than 550,000 distinct CDR3 sequences, less than 6% of them present only once. Sequenced material: blood, either unsorted or a sorted T cell fraction (not recorded which). Receptors originate from a male donor with ankylosing spondylitis. The CDR3 runs from the conserved cysteine through the conserved F or W. D genes are given only for firm matches. The listing skips clone size in some rows; elsewhere it reads once, few, many or a size class.

length	V	size	D	J	CDR3	DNA
13	TRBV20-1	many	TRBD1	TRBJ2-3	CSARTGGADTQYF	TGCAGTGCCAGGACAGGGGGCGCAGATACGCAGTATTTT
15	TRBV6-1	few	TRBD2	TRBJ2-7	CASRMGLAEFYEQYF	TGTGCCAGCAGGATGGGACTAGCGGAGTTCTACGAGCAGTACTTC
14	TRBV5-6	many	TRBD1	TRBJ2-7	CASNPGQNTYEQYF	TGTGCCAGCAACCCGGGACAGAATACCTACGAGCAGTACTTC
15	TRBV6-1	-	-	TRBJ1-3	CASSEAPGWGNTIYF	TGTGCCAGCAGTGAAGCGCCAGGGTGGGGAAACACCATATATTTT
16	TRBV28	few	TRBD1	TRBJ1-1	CASSPGTGGLNTEAFF	TGTGCCAGCAGTCCTGGGACAGGGGGCCTGAACACTGAAGCTTTCTTT
16	TRBV11-1	many	-	TRBJ1-1	CASSWSLNRRNTEAFF	TGTGCCAGCAGCTGGTCGTTGAACAGGCGGAACACTGAAGCTTTCTTT
12	TRBV2	many	-	TRBJ1-1	CASSEMNTEAFF	TGTGCCAGCTCAGAGATGAACACTGAAGCTTTCTTT
11	TRBV28	few	-	TRBJ2-7	CASSEGIEQYF	TGTGCCAGCAGTGAAGGGATCGAGCAGTACTTC
14	TRBV5-6	many	-	TRBJ2-5	CASSLVGAGETQYF	TGTGCCAGCAGCTTGGTTGGAGCTGGGGAGACCCAGTACTTC
13	TRBV5-1	many	-	TRBJ1-2	CASSYDGDYGYTF	TGCGCCAGCAGCTACGACGGAGACTATGGCTACACCTTC
14	TRBV3-1	many	TRBD2	TRBJ2-7	CASGLAGTFYEQYF	TGTGCCAGCGGATTAGCGGGAACGTTCTACGAGCAGTACTTC
16	TRBV27	many	-	TRBJ1-1	CASSLSRTGQGTEAFF	TGTGCCAGCAGTTTGTCCCGAACAGGGCAGGGAACTGAAGCTTTCTTT
14	TRBV20-1	many	TRBD2	TRBJ2-3	CSARLPSGSPTQYF	TGCAGTGCTAGGTTACCTAGCGGGTCCCCTACGCAGTATTTT
16	TRBV29-1	many	TRBD1	TRBJ2-5	CSVDSSSLGRGETQYF	TGCAGCGTTGATTCGTCGTCTCTGGGCAGGGGGGAGACCCAGTACTTC
13	TRBV20-1	many	-	TRBJ2-7	CSAQRTGTIEQYF	TGCAGTGCCCAGAGAACAGGGACTATCGAGCAGTACTTC
12	TRBV12-3/TRBV12-4	many	-	TRBJ1-1	CASSLEESRAFF	TGTGCCAGCAGTTTAGAGGAGTCGCGCGCTTTCTTT
12	TRBV28	many	-	TRBJ2-7	CASGWGRDEQYF	TGTGCCAGCGGATGGGGGCGCGACGAGCAGTACTTC
15	TRBV25-1	many	-	TRBJ2-5	CASSEFRAEKETQYF	TGTGCCAGCAGTGAATTTAGGGCAGAAAAAGAGACCCAGTACTTC
15	TRBV29-1	many	TRBD1	TRBJ2-3	CSVGGQGPTTDTQYF	TGCAGCGTTGGAGGACAGGGGCCTACCACAGATACGCAGTATTTT
13	TRBV29-1	many	-	TRBJ2-2	CSVGGRLTGELFF	TGCAGCGTTGGGGGCAGACTCACCGGGGAGCTGTTTTTT
14	TRBV20-1	few	TRBD1	TRBJ2-5	CSARVQGARGTQYF	TGCAGTGCTAGAGTACAGGGGGCGCGTGGGACCCAGTACTTC
17	TRBV6-5	few	-	TRBJ1-6	CASSYAPSTNYNSPLHF	TGTGCCAGCAGTTACGCCCCCTCAACAAATTATAATTCACCCCTCCACTTT
14	TRBV20-1	many	TRBD1	TRBJ2-5	CSARKTGTEETQYF	TGCAGTGCTAGGAAGACCGGGACAGAAGAGACCCAGTACTTC